The sequence of this T cell receptor (beta chain) was determined in a study of shared clonotypes between healthy human individuals. The data were produced by immunoSEQ multiplex PCR, yet TCRdb's version contains in-frame clones alone and is incomplete. The repertoire holds about 800,000 clones, about 96% seen once, with less than 0.25% in the top ten. Naive-designated CD8 cells lacked CD45RO, were positively enriched for CCR7, and omitted terminally differentiated effector memory CD45RA+ cells. Germline CDR1 reads LGHNA; CDR2 reads YSLEER. V lost 1 base, J lost 6 bases, and 10 bases lay in between. The CDR3 spans 14 residues.

This sequence originates from a man under 40 in good health. The sample taken for sequencing was naive CD8+ T cells sorted from blood. J is TRBJ2-4 and V is TRBV4-3, with a possible D match to TRBD2 (6 bases). CDR3 coding DNA: TGCGCCAGCAGCCAAGCGGGAGCGTCAAACATTCAGTACTTC. It specifies CASSQAGASNIQYF.